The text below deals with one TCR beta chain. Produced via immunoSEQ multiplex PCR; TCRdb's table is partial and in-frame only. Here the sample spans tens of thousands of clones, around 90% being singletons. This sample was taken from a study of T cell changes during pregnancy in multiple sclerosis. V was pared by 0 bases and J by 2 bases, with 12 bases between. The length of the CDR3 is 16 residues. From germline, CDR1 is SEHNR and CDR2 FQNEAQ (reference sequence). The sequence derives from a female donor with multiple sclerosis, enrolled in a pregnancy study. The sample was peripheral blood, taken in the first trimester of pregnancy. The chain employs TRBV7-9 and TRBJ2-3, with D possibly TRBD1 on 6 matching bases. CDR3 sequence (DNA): TGTGCCAGCAGCTTAGCTTCAGGGGATACCACAGATACGCAGTATTTT. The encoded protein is CASSLASGDTTDTQYF.